This T cell receptor beta chain was sequenced in a study of blood T cell repertoires in COVID-19. Study at large: COVID-19 samples collected from the United States, Italy and Spain covered acute and convalescent phases. PBMCs, B-cell-depleted T cells, or T cells provided the cDNA or gDNA that made up the material.

Clinical history as reported by participants underpinned cohort assignment. V shed 7 bases and J 1 base; nucleotides not matched to a gene: 11. This CDR3 has 16 amino acids. Germline CDR1 reads LNHDA; CDR2 reads SQIVND (reference sequence). Sequenced by immunoSEQ multiplex PCR; TCRdb stores in-frame clones only, minus some. The sample yields roughly 270,000 clones, around 85% seen once. The chain recombines TRBV19 with TRBJ2-7, with 9 bases matching TRBD2. Material for sequencing was PBMCs or T cells enriched from blood (not recorded which). This clonotype was sampled from a woman aged 45-59 years who had recovered from COVID-19. The CDR3, as DNA: TGTGCCAGTACCCCAACCGGGACTAGCTTATCCTACGAGCAGTACTTC. Translated: CASTPTGTSLSYEQYF.